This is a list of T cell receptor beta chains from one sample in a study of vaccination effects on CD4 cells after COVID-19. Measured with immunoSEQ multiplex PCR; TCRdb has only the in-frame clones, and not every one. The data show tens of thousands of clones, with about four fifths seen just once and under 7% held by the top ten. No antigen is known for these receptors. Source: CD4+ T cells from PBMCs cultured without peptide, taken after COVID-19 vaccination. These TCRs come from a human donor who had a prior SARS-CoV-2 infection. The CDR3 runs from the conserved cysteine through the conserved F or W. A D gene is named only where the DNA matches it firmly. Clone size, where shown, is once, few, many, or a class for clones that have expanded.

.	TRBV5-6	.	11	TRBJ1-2	CASSFSYGYTF	TGTGCCAGCAGTTTCAGCTATGGCTACACCTTC
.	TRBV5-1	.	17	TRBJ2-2	CASSLISGFIKSGELFF	TGCGCCAGCAGCTTGATTTCAGGGTTCATCAAATCCGGGGAGCTGTTTTTT
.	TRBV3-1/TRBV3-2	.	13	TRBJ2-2	CASSHLGGGELFF	TGTGCCAGCAGCCACCTAGGCGGCGGGGAGCTGTTTTTT
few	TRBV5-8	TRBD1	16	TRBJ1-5	CASSLAGTGDYQPQHF	TGTGCCAGCAGCTTGGCCGGGACAGGGGATTATCAGCCCCAGCATTTT
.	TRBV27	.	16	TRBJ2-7	CASSLRGVLSAYEQYF	TGTGCCAGCAGTCTCCGGGGAGTCTTGAGTGCCTACGAGCAGTACTTC
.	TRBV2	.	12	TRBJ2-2	CASSATRGELFF	TGTGCCAGCAGTGCGACCCGCGGGGAGCTGTTTTTT
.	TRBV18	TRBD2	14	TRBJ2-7	CASSPPAGVGEQYF	TGTGCCAGCTCACCACCGGCGGGAGTGGGCGAGCAGTACTTC
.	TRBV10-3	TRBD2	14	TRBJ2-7	CAISEIAGGHRQYF	TGTGCCATCAGTGAGATAGCGGGAGGGCATCGGCAGTACTTC
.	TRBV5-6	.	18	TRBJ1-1	CASSSRGGIRFMNTEAFF	TGTGCCAGCAGCTCGCGGGGGGGAATCCGATTCATGAACACTGAAGCTTTCTTT
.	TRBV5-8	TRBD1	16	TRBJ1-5	CASSLALTGGNQPQHF	TGTGCCAGCAGCTTGGCCTTGACAGGGGGAAATCAGCCCCAGCATTTT
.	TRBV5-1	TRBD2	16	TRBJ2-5	CASSQRLAGNQETQYF	TGCGCCAGCAGTCAACGACTAGCGGGGAATCAAGAGACCCAGTACTTC
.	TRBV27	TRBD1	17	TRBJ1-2	CASSERTGPLSNYGYTF	TGTGCCAGCAGTGAACGGACAGGGCCCCTTTCTAACTATGGCTACACCTTC
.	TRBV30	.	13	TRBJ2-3	CAWSEGGPDTQYF	TGTGCCTGGAGTGAGGGGGGTCCAGATACGCAGTATTTT
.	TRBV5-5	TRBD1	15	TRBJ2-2	CASSDLRGSGGELFF	TGTGCCAGCAGCGACCTCAGGGGGTCGGGCGGGGAGCTGTTTTTT
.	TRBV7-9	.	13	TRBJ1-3	CASSLLAPSAIYF	TGTGCCAGCAGCTTATTAGCCCCAAGCGCCATATATTTT
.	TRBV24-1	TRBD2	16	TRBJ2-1	CATSDYRLAGSNEQFF	TGTGCCACCAGTGATTACCGACTAGCGGGCTCCAATGAGCAGTTCTTC
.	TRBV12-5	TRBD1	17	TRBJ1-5	CASDSGTGPFGNQPQHF	TGTGCTAGTGACTCCGGGACAGGCCCGTTTGGCAATCAGCCCCAGCATTTT
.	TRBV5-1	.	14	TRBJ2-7	CASSKGSGSYEQYF	TGCGCCAGCAGTAAGGGGTCGGGCTCCTACGAGCAGTACTTC
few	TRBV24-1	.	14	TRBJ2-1	CATTGPPFYNEQFF	TGTGCCACCACCGGACCCCCGTTCTACAATGAGCAGTTCTTC
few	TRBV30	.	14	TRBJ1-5	CAWSVPNSNQPQHF	TGTGCCTGGAGTGTGCCCAATAGCAATCAGCCCCAGCATTTT
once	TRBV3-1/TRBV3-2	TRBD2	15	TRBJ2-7	CASSGRWTSGVEQYF	TGTGCCAGCAGCGGAAGATGGACTAGCGGGGTCGAGCAGTACTTC
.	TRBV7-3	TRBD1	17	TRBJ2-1	CASSWSGQATSYNEQFF	TGTGCCAGCAGCTGGAGTGGACAGGCGACATCGTACAATGAGCAGTTCTTC